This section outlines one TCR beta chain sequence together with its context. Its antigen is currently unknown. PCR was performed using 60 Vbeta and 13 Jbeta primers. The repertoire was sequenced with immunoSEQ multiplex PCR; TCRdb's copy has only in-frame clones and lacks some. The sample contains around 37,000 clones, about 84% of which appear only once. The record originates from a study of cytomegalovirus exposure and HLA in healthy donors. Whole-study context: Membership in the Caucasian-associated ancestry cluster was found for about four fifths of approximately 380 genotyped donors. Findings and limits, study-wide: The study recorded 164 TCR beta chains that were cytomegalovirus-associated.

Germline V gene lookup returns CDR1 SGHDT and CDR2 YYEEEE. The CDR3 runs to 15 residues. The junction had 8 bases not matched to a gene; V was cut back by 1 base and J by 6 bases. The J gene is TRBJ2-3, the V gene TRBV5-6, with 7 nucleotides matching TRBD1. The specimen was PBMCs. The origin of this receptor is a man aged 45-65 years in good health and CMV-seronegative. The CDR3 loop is CASSLLQGLVDTQYF. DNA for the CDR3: TGTGCCAGCAGCTTGTTACAGGGGCTTGTTGATACGCAGTATTTT.